This entry is about one T cell receptor (beta chain). Its antigen is undetermined. Second-dose schedules of about 4 or about 12 weeks were combined. The source of the sample is a study of T cell responses to AZD1222 COVID-19 vaccine. The study, taken as a whole, reports: Spike-specific TCR repertoires showed rising breadth and depth after two AZD1222 doses. Samples come after the peak T cell response, not at day 14. Donors skewed white British and female; clonal diversity was possibly underestimated.

Libraries were prepared by immunoSEQ multiplex PCR; TCRdb keeps only in-frame clonotypes and omits some of them. Among 78,000 or so clones listed, around 81% were seen once. CDR3 length: 13 amino acids. The germline V and J ends were trimmed by 4 bases and 1 base, with 7 bases remaining between them. Germline CDR1 MNHEY, CDR2 SMNVEV (reference sequence). The TCR originated in an adult who received the AZD1222 COVID-19 vaccine. The chain has TRBV27 and TRBJ2-5, with D possibly TRBD1 on 6 matching bases. The starting material was peripheral blood, obtained 28 days after the second AZD1222 dose. CDR3 in DNA: TGTGCCAGCAGTTACAGGGCCCAAGAGACCCAGTACTTC. Protein: CASSYRAQETQYF.